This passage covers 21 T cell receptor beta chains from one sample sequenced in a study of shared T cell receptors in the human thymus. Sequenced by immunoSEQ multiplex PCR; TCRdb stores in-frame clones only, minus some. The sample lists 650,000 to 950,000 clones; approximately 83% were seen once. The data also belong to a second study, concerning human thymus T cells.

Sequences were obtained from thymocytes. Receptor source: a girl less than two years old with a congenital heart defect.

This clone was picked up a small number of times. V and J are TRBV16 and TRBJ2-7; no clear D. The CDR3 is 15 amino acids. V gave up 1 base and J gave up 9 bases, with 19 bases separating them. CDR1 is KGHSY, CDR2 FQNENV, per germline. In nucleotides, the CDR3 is TGTGCCAGCAGCCAATTCGGATCAGGAAAGGTCGGGCAGTACTTC. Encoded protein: CASSQFGSGKVGQYF.

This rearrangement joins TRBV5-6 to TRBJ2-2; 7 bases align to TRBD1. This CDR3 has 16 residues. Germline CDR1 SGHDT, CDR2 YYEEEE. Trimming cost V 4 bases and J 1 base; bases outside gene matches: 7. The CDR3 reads CASSPGTAMNTGELFF. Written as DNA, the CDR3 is TGTGCCAGCAGCCCCGGGACAGCCATGAACACCGGGGAGCTGTTTTTT.

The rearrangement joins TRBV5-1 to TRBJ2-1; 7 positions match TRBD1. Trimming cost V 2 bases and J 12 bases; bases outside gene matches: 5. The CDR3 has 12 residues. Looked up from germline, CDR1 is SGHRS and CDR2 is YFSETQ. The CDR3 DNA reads TGCGCCAGCAGCTTTACAGGGGACGGGCAGTTCTTC. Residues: CASSFTGDGQFF.

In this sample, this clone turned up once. CDR3 sequence reads: CASSAWITSGGGADTQYF. CDR3 in DNA: TGTGCCAGCAGCGCCTGGATCACTAGCGGGGGAGGTGCAGATACGCAGTATTTT. The chain uses TRBV9 and TRBJ2-3; 11 nucleotides match TRBD2. The CDR3 extends over 18 amino acids. Trimming at V came to 3 bases and at J to 4 bases, leaving 13 bases not matched to a gene. CDR1 and CDR2 (germline): SGDLS, YYNGEE.

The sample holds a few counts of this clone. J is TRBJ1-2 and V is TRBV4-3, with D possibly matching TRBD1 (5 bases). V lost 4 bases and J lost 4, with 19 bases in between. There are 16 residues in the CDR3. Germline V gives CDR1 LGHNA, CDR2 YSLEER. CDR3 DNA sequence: TGCGCCAGCAGCCGGGGGGGAGACAGCAGAAGCTATGGCTACACCTTC. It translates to CASSRGGDSRSYGYTF.

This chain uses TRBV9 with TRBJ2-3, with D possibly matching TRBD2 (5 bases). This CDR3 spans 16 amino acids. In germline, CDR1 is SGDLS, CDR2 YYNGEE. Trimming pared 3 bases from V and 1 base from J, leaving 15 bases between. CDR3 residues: CASSARGRSGTDTQYF. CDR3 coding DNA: TGTGCCAGCAGCGCCCGAGGGCGGTCTGGCACAGATACGCAGTATTTT.

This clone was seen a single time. The DNA for the CDR3 is TGCGCCAGCAGCCAAGCCCGAGATCAGCCCCAGCATTTT. Amino acid sequence: CASSQARDQPQHF. J is TRBJ1-5 and V is TRBV4-1, with D uncertain. Germline assignment: CDR1 MGHRA and CDR2 YSYEKL. This CDR3 region has 13 residues. V was trimmed by 1 base and J by 5 bases, leaving 6 bases between them.

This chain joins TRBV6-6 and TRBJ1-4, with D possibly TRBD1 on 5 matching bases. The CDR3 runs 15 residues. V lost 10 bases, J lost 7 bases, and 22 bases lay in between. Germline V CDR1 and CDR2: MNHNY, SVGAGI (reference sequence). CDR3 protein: CATSPFSQEGEKLFF. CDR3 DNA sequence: TGTGCCACAAGCCCCTTCTCACAGGAAGGTGAAAAACTGTTTTTT.

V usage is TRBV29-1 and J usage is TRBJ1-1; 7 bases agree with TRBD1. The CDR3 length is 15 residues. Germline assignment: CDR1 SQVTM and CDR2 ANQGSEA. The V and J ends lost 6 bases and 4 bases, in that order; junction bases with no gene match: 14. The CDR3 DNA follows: TGCAGCGTCGGCCCTGCTGAGGGGGCTTGCACTGAAGCTTTCTTT. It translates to CSVGPAEGACTEAFF.

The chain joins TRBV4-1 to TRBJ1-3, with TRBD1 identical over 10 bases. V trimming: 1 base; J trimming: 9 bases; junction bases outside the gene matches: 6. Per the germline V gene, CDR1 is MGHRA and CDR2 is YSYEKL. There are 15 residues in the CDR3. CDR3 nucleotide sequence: TGCGCCAGCAGCCAAGGTTCGGGACAGGGGAGCACCATATATTTT. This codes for CASSQGSGQGSTIYF.

The CDR3 sequence: CASRQPGATYEQYF. The CDR3 bases are TGTGCCAGCAGACAACCTGGGGCTACCTACGAGCAGTACTTC. The V call is TRBV6-1, the J call TRBJ2-7, with D perhaps matching TRBD1 (5 bases). Trimming took 6 bases from V and 2 from J, leaving 14 bases between them. The CDR3 sequence is 14 residues long. The V gene's germline CDR1 is MNHNS and CDR2 SASEGT.

The CDR3 DNA reads TGCGCCAGCAGCCAGGGGGGACAGCCCCACAATGAGCAGTTCTTC. Protein sequence: CASSQGGQPHNEQFF. The genes are TRBV4-1 and TRBJ2-1; TRBD1 might be the D (7 bases). The CDR3 extends over 15 amino acids. CDR1 and CDR2 from the germline V gene are MGHRA and YSYEKL. V was shortened by 3 bases and J by 5 bases, with 14 bases between the two germline ends.

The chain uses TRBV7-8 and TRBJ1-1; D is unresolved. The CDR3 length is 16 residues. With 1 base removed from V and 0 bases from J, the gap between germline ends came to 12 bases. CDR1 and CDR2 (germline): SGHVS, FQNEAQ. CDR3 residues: CASSLVRRFMNTEAFF. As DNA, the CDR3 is TGTGCCAGCAGCTTAGTGAGGAGATTCATGAACACTGAAGCTTTCTTT. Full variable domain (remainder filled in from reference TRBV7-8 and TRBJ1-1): GAGVSQSPRYKVAKRGQDVALRCDPISGHVSLFWYQQALGQGPEFLTYFQNEAQLDKSGLPSDRFFAERPEGSVSTLKIQRTQQEDSAVYLCASSLVRRFMNTEAFFGQGTRLTVV.

The CDR3 reads CASSLRRELLSPLHF. The CDR3 nucleotides are TGCGCCAGCAGCCTAAGGAGGGAGTTGTTGTCACCCCTCCACTTT. The chain joins TRBV4-3 to TRBJ1-6; no firm D call. CDR3 size: 15 residues. Between the trimmed V and J ends, which lost 4 bases and 10 bases, there was a span of 17 bases. Germline V gene lookup returns CDR1 LGHNA and CDR2 YSLEER.

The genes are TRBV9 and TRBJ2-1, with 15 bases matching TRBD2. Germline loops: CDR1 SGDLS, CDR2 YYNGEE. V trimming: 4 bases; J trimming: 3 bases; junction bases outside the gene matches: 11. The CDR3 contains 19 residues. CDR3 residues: CASSTRRTSGGANYNEQFF. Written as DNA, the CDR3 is TGTGCCAGCAGCACCCGTAGGACTAGCGGGGGGGCCAACTACAATGAGCAGTTCTTC.

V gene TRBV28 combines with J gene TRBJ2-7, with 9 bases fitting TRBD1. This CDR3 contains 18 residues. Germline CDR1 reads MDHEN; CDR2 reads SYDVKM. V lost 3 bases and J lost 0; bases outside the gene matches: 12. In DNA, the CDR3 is TGTGCCAGCAGTTTCCAAGCGGGACAGGGACGAAGCTCCTACGAGCAGTACTTC. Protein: CASSFQAGQGRSSYEQYF.

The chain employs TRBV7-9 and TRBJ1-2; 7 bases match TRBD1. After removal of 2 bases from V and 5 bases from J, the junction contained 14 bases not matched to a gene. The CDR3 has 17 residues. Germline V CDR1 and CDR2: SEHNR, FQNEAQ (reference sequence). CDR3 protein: CASSLPGLQGMVYGYTF. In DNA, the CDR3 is TGTGCCAGCAGCTTACCGGGTCTACAGGGGATGGTGTATGGCTACACCTTC.

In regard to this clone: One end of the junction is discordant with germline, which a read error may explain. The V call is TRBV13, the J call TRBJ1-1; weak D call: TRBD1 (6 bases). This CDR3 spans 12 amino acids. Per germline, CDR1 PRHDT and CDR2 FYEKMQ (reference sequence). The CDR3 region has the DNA TGTGCCAGCAGCTCCAGACAGGAACCCTCCAACTTT. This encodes CASSSRQEPSNF.

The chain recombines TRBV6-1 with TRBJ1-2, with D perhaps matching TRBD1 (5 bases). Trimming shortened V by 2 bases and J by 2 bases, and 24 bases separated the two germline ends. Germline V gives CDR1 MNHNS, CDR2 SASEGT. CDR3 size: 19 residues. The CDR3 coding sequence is TGTGCCAGCAGTGAATCTGGGGGGTCATCCCCCACCTGGAACTATGGCTACACCTTC. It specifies CASSESGGSSPTWNYGYTF.

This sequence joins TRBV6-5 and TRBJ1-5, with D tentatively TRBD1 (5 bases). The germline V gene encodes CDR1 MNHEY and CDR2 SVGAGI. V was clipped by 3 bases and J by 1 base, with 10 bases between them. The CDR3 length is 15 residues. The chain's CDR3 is CASSYSGMSNQPQHF. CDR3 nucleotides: TGTGCCAGCAGTTATTCAGGGATGAGCAATCAGCCCCAGCATTTT.

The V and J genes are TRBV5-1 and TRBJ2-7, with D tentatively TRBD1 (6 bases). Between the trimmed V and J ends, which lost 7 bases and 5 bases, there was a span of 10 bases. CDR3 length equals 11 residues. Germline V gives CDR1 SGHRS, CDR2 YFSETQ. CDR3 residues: CASGRDNEQYF. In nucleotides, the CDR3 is TGCGCCAGCGGCAGGGACAACGAGCAGTACTTC.